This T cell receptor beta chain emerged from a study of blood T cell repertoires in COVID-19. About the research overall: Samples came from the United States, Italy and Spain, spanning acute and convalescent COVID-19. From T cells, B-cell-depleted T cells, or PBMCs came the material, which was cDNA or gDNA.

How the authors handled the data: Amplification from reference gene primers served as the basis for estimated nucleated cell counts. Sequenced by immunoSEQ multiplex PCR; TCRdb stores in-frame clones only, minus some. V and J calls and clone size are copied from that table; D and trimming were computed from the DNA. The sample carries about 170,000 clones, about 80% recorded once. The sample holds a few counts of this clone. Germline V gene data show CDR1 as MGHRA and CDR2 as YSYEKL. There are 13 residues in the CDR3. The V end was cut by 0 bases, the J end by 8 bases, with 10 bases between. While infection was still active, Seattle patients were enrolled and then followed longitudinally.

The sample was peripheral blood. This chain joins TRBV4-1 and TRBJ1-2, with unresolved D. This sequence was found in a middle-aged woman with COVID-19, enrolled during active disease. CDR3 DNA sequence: TGCGCCAGCAGCCAAGATAGCGGGAAGGGCTACACCTTC. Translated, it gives CASSQDSGKGYTF.